This entry lists 20 T cell receptor beta chains sequenced from one sample in a study of long-term antiretroviral therapy in people with HIV. Run at survey level, the immunoSEQ assay was version v3.0. Produced via immunoSEQ multiplex PCR; TCRdb's table is partial and in-frame only. The sample has 25,000 to 35,000 clones, 65% to 85% seen once. Sequences were derived from unsorted PBMCs, sampled 3.1 years after starting antiretroviral therapy. These TCRs come from a woman aged 45 to 65 with HIV.

J is TRBJ1-6 and V is TRBV6-5; 9 bases line up with TRBD1. The CDR3 loop spans 15 amino acids. Germline-derived CDR1 and CDR2 are MNHEY and SVGAGI. V lost 2 bases, J lost 7 bases, and 3 bases stayed unmatched. CDR3 residues: CASSYPTGGNSPLHF. The CDR3 bases are TGTGCCAGCAGTTACCCGACAGGGGGAAATTCACCCCTCCACTTT.

The chain is built from TRBV4-1 and TRBJ2-3; 8 bases match TRBD2. V lost 0 bases and J lost 6; bases outside the gene matches: 14. The CDR3 is 18 residues long. CDR1 MGHRA and CDR2 YSYEKL come from the germline V gene. CDR3 protein: CASSQDLLPGGATDTQYF. CDR3 bases: TGCGCCAGCAGCCAAGATCTCCTCCCCGGGGGGGCTACCGATACGCAGTATTTT.

The V call is TRBV6-6, the J call TRBJ2-3; either TRBD1 or TRBD2 may supply D (5 bases each). CDR1 is MNHNY, CDR2 SVGAGI, per germline (reference sequence). V was pared by 2 bases and J by 1 base, with 7 bases between. The CDR3 has 14 residues. This CDR3 reads CASSYTGRTDTQYF. Here the CDR3 DNA reads TGTGCCAGCAGTTACACGGGGCGCACAGATACGCAGTATTTT.

The rearrangement joins TRBV7-9 to TRBJ2-5; no clear D. The germline V gene has CDR1 SEHNR and CDR2 FQNEAQ (reference sequence). Trimming cost V 8 bases and J 2 bases, with 15 bases left between them. CDR3 size: 14 residues. CDR3 DNA sequence: TGTGCCAGCCGGCAGGACGGGTTACAAGAGACCCAGTACTTC. Protein: CASRQDGLQETQYF.

This clone was detected only once. The chain links TRBV6-1 to TRBJ1-6; 8 bases map to TRBD1. Germline CDR1 reads MNHNS; CDR2 reads SASEGT. The CDR3 has 15 amino acids. V lost 5 bases and J lost 8; bases outside the gene matches: 8. This CDR3 reads CASSPRGRLDSPLHF. In DNA form, the CDR3 reads TGTGCCAGCAGTCCCAGGGGGCGGCTTGATTCACCCCTCCACTTT.

This chain links TRBV7-2 with TRBJ2-7, with 10 bases fitting TRBD2. Per germline, CDR1 SGHTA and CDR2 FQGNSA. This CDR3 has 16 amino acids. The J segment lost 3 bases and the V segment lost 1 base, leaving 6 bases of the junction unmatched. The CDR3 loop reads CASSLGLAGASYEQYV. Written as DNA, the CDR3 is TGTGCCAGCAGCTTAGGGCTAGCGGGGGCCAGCTACGAGCAGTACGTC.

The chain couples TRBV2 to TRBJ1-2; D gene uncertain. The CDR3 is 15 amino acids. CDR1 and CDR2 from the germline V gene are SNHLY and FYNNEI. Deletions cut 1 base from V and 4 bases from J, with 13 bases between. DNA for the CDR3: TGTGCCAGCAGTGAAGAGTCAGGCCACTCCTATGGCTACACCTTC. It translates to CASSEESGHSYGYTF.

The chain employs TRBV5-5 and TRBJ2-7, with D possibly matching TRBD2 (6 bases). Germline V gives CDR1 SGHKS, CDR2 YYEKEE (reference sequence). The V and J ends lost 4 bases and 0 bases respectively, with 11 bases between them. This CDR3 is built from 14 residues. The CDR3 spells CASSVTGASYEQYV. The CDR3 nucleotides read TGTGCCAGCAGCGTTACGGGAGCCTCCTACGAGCAGTACGTC.

The gene calls are TRBV7-8 and TRBJ2-3; unclear D gene. The CDR3 spans 13 residues. Germline CDR1 is SGHVS and CDR2 is FQNEAQ. V was trimmed by 2 bases and J by 2 bases, leaving 5 bases between them. Written as DNA, the CDR3 is TGTGCCAGCAGCTTACTCTCCACAGATACGCAGTATTTT. Its translation is CASSLLSTDTQYF.

V and J are TRBV30 and TRBJ2-1; 14 positions agree with TRBD2. V shed 2 bases and J 2 bases; nucleotides not matched to a gene: 5. Looked up from germline, CDR1 is GTSNPN and CDR2 is SVGIG (reference sequence). The CDR3 runs to 17 residues. In nucleotides, the CDR3 is TGTGCCTGGAGTCCTACGACTAGCGGGGGGGCCTACAATGAGCAGTTCTTC. Its protein product is CAWSPTTSGGAYNEQFF.

The J gene is TRBJ2-3, the V gene TRBV7-3, with 8 bases identical to TRBD2. After removal of 5 bases from V and 4 bases from J, the junction contained 5 bases not matched to a gene. Germline V gives CDR1 SGHTA, CDR2 FQGTGA. CDR3 length: 14 amino acids. The CDR3 nucleotides are TGTGCCAGCAGCCCCAGCGGGGGCGCAGATACGCAGTATTTT. Protein: CASSPSGGADTQYF.

J is TRBJ2-1 and V is TRBV4-2; D unclear. Trimming shortened V by 0 bases and J by 3 bases, and 9 bases separated the two germline ends. CDR3 length: 15 amino acids. Germline V gives CDR1 LGHNA, CDR2 YNFKEQ. In DNA, the CDR3 is TGTGCCAGCAGCCAAGAAGTAGGTGACTACAATGAGCAGTTCTTC. Its protein is CASSQEVGDYNEQFF.

This rearrangement joins TRBV21-1 to TRBJ2-1; TRBD2 was called by the table and not checked on the DNA. TRBV21-1 is a pseudogene. This CDR3 is built from 18 residues. CDR3 coding DNA: TGTGCCAGCAGCAAAAACACTAGCGGGGGATACTCCTACAATGAGCAGTTCTTC. It is translated as CASSKNTSGGYSYNEQFF.

This chain links TRBV7-8 with TRBJ2-1, with D possibly being TRBD2 (5 bases). Germline V lookup: CDR1 SGHVS, CDR2 FQNEAQ. V lost 7 bases and J 3 bases, leaving 13 bases between the germline ends. This CDR3 contains 14 residues. CDR3 DNA sequence: TGTGCCAGCATGACTGGACTCAACTACAATGAGCAGTTCTTC. Residues: CASMTGLNYNEQFF.

The chain uses TRBV4-1 and TRBJ2-2; D is undetermined. Germline V CDR1 and CDR2: MGHRA, YSYEKL. The CDR3 is 15 residues long. The V gene lost 1 base and the J gene lost 2 bases, with 8 bases spanning the gap. The CDR3 sequence is CASSQGLFNTGELFF. The CDR3 nucleotides read TGCGCCAGCAGCCAAGGTTTGTTTAACACCGGGGAGCTGTTTTTT.

The rearrangement links TRBV4-1 to TRBJ1-1, with D perhaps TRBD1 (6 bases). The length of the CDR3 is 15 residues. Deletions cut 2 bases from V and 5 bases from J, with 15 bases between. Germline loops: CDR1 MGHRA, CDR2 YSYEKL. The CDR3 DNA follows: TGCGCCAGCAGCCAATCTCACAGGGTAGGGACTGAAGCTTTCTTT. This sequence encodes CASSQSHRVGTEAFF.

V usage is TRBV11-2 and J usage is TRBJ2-3; D is perhaps TRBD1 or TRBD2 (5 bases each). The CDR3 is 16 residues long. V was clipped by 1 base and J by 2 bases, with 13 bases between them. Looked up from germline, CDR1 is SGHAT and CDR2 is FQNNGV. The CDR3 DNA reads as TGTGCCAGCAGCTTAGTTACGGGACGTAACACAGATACGCAGTATTTT. Translated, it gives CASSLVTGRNTDTQYF.

CDR3 in amino acids: CASSLGRTFEYF. CDR3 nucleotide sequence: TGTGCCAGCAGCTTAGGACGTACTTTTGAGTATTTT. This chain uses TRBV7-9 with TRBJ2-3, with unresolved D. V was pared by 1 base and J by 13 bases, with 12 bases between. CDR3 length equals 12 residues. CDR1 is SEHNR, CDR2 FQNEAQ, per germline (reference sequence).

This clone was detected once. The chain links TRBV7-8 to TRBJ2-7, with 8 bases lining up with TRBD1. V shed 0 bases, J shed 1 base, and the junction held 2 bases outside the gene matches. The CDR3 runs 15 residues. The germline CDR1 and CDR2 sequences are SGHVS and FQNEAQ. This chain's CDR3 is CASSLADRGSYEQYV. The CDR3 DNA is TGTGCCAGCAGCTTAGCCGACAGGGGATCCTACGAGCAGTACGTC.

There are a few counts of this clone. The chain links TRBV18 to TRBJ2-7; 8 positions match TRBD1. Per the germline V gene, CDR1 is KGHSH and CDR2 is LQKENI. The length of the CDR3 is 14 residues. With V trimmed by 3 bases and J by 4 bases, 5 bases remained unmatched. The CDR3 protein is CASSPGTGPYEQYV. The CDR3 DNA is TGTGCCAGCTCACCGGGGACAGGTCCTTACGAGCAGTACGTC.